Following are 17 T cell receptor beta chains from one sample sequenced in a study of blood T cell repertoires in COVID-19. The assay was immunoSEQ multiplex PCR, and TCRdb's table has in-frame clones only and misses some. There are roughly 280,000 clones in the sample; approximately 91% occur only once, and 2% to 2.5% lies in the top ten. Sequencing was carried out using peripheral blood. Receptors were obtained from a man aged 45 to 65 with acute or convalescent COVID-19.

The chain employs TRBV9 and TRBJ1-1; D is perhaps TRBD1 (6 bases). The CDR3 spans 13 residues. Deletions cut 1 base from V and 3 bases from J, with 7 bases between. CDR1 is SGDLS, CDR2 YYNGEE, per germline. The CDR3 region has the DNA TGTGCCAGCAGCGTACACAGGGACACTGAAGCTTTCTTT. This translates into CASSVHRDTEAFF.

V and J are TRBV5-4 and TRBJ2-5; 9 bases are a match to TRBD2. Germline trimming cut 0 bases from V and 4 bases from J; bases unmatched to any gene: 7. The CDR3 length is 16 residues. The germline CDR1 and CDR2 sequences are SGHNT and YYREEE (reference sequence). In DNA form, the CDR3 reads TGTGCCAGCAGCTTGGGGGAGGCTAGCGGGGTAGAGACCCAGTACTTC. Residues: CASSLGEASGVETQYF.

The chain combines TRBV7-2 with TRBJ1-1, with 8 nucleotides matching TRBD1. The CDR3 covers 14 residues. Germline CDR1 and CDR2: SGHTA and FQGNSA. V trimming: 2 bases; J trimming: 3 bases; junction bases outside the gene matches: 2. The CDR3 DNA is TGTGCCAGCAGCTTAACCAGGGGGCACACTGAAGCTTTCTTT. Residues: CASSLTRGHTEAFF.

The CDR3 DNA sequence: TGTGCCAGCAGCGTGAGCGGGGGGCTGGGAAACACCATATATTTT. It codes for CASSVSGGLGNTIYF. The chain combines TRBV9 with TRBJ1-3, with a tentative D call TRBD1 (6 bases). The V gene's germline CDR1 is SGDLS and CDR2 YYNGEE. CDR3 length: 15 residues. Trimming cost V 2 bases and J 4 bases, with 13 bases left between them. Full variable domain (outside the CDR3, taken from reference TRBV9 and TRBJ1-3): DSGVTQTPKHLITATGQRVTLRCSPRSGDLSVYWYQQSLDQGLQFLIQYYNGEERAKGNILERFSAQQFPDLHSELNLSSLELGDSALYFCASSVSGGLGNTIYFGEGSWLTVV.

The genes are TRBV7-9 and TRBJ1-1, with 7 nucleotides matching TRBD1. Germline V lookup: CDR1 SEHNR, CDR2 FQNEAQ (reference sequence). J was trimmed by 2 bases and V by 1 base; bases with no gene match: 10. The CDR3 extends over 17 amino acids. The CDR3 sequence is CASSLGAGAGGNTEAFF. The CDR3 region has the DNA TGTGCCAGCAGCTTAGGAGCGGGGGCAGGGGGAAACACTGAAGCTTTCTTT.

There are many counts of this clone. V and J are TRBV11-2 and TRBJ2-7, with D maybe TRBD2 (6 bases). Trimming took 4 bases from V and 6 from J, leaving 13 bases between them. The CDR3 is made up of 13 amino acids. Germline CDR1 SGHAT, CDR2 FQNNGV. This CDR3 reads CASSSVPGSEQYF. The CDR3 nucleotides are TGTGCCAGCAGCTCTGTTCCCGGGAGCGAGCAGTACTTC.

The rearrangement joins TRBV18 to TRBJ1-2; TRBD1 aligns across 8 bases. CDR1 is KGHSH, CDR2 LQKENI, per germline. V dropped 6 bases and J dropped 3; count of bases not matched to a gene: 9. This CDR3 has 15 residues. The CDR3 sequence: CASSQEQGGDYGYTF. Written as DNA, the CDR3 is TGTGCCAGCTCGCAGGAACAGGGGGGTGACTATGGCTACACCTTC. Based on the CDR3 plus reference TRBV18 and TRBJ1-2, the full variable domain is NAGVMQNPRHLVRRRGQEARLRCSPMKGHSHVYWYRQLPEEGLKFMVYLQKENIIDESGMPKERFSAEFPKEGPSILRIQQVVRGDSAAYFCASSQEQGGDYGYTFGSGTRLTVV.

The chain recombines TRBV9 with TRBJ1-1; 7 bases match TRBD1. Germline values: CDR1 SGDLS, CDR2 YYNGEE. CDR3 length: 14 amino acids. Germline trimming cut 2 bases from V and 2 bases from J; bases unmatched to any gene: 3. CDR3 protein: CASSVRDSNTEAFF. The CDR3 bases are TGTGCCAGCAGCGTCCGGGACAGTAACACTGAAGCTTTCTTT.

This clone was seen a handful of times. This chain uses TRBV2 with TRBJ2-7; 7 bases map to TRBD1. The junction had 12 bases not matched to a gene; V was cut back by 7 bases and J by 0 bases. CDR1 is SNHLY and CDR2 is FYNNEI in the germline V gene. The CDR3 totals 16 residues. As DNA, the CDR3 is TGTGCCAGCACCGAGGGGGCAGTACTAAGCTCCTACGAGCAGTACTTC. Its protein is CASTEGAVLSSYEQYF.

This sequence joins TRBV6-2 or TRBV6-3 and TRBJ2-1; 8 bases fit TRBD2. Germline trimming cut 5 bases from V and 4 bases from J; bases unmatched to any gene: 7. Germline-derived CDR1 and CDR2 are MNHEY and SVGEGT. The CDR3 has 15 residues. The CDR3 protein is CASSTLGGVYNEQFF. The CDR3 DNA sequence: TGTGCCAGCAGTACCCTCGGGGGGGTGTACAATGAGCAGTTCTTC.

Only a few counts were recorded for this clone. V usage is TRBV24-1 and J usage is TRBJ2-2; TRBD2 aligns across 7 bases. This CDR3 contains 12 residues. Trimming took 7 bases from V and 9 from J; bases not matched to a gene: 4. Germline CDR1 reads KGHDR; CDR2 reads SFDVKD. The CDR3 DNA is TGTGCCACCAGAGGACTAGTCTGGGAGCTGTTTTTT. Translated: CATRGLVWELFF.

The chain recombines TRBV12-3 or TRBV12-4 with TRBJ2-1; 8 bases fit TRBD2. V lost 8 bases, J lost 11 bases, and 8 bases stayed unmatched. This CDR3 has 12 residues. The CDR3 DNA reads TGTGCCAGCGAGGGGCGGGAGGCAAAGCAGTTCTTC. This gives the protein CASEGREAKQFF.

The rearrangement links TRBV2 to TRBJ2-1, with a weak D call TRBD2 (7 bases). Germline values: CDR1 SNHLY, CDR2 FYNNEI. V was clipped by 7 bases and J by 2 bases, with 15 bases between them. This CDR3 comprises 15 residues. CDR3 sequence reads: CASTRGGGPYNEQFF. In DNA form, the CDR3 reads TGTGCCAGCACCCGAGGGGGGGGCCCCTACAATGAGCAGTTCTTC.

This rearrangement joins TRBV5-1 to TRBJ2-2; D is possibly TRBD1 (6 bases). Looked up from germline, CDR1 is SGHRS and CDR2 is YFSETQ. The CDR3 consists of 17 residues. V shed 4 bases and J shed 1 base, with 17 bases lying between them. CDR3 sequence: CASSPLYRAGNTGELFF. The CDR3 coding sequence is TGCGCCAGCAGCCCGCTCTACAGGGCGGGGAACACCGGGGAGCTGTTTTTT. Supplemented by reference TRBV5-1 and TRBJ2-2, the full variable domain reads KAGVTQTPRYLIKTRGQQVTLSCSPISGHRSVSWYQQTPGQGLQFLFEYFSETQRNKGNFPGRFSGRQFSNSRSEMNVSTLELGDSALYLCASSPLYRAGNTGELFFGEGSRLTVL.

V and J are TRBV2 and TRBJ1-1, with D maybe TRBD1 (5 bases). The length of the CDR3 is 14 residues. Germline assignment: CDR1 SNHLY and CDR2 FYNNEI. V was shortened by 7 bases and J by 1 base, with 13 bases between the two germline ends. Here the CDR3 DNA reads TGTGCCAGCATGGGCAGGGTGCAGAACACTGAAGCTTTCTTT. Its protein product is CASMGRVQNTEAFF.

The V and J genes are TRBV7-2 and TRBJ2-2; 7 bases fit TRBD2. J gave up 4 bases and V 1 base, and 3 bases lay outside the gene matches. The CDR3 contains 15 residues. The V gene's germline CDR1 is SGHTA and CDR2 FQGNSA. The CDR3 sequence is CASSLGGGSTGELFF. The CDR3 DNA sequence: TGTGCCAGCAGCTTAGGAGGCGGGAGCACCGGGGAGCTGTTTTTT.

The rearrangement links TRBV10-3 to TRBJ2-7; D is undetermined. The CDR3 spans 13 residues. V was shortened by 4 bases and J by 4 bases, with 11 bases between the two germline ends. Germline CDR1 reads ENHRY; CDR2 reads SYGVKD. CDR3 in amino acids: CAISVGIGYEQYF. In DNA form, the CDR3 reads TGTGCCATCAGTGTCGGTATCGGGTACGAGCAGTACTTC.